Below, 31 T cell receptor beta chains from the same sample are listed, as sequenced in a study of blood T cell repertoires in COVID-19. The assay was immunoSEQ multiplex PCR, and TCRdb's table has in-frame clones only and misses some. The repertoire holds about 82,000 clones, with around 82% as singletons. Sequencing was carried out using peripheral blood. These receptors all come from a man aged 55-75 years with COVID-19, enrolled during active disease.

The chain is built from TRBV5-1 and TRBJ2-3, with TRBD1 matching over 8 bases. Germline CDR1 is SGHRS and CDR2 is YFSETQ. V dropped 1 base and J dropped 2; count of bases not matched to a gene: 9. The CDR3 length is 17 residues. CDR3 coding DNA: TGCGCCAGCAGCTTGAGGCCGGGACAGGAGTTCACAGATACGCAGTATTTT. Translated: CASSLRPGQEFTDTQYF.

The chain links TRBV10-3 to TRBJ1-2; D may be TRBD1 (6 bases). The V gene's germline CDR1 is ENHRY and CDR2 SYGVKD. This CDR3 is built from 13 residues. The V and J ends lost 6 bases and 0 bases respectively, with 8 bases between them. In DNA form, the CDR3 reads TGTGCCATCAGAGGACAGACTAACTATGGCTACACCTTC. It codes for CAIRGQTNYGYTF.

This clone was observed a single time. The rearrangement joins TRBV27 to TRBJ1-5; the match to TRBD1 covers 9 bases. Trimming cost V 5 bases and J 2 bases; bases outside gene matches: 7. This CDR3 has 16 amino acids. CDR1 is MNHEY, CDR2 SMNVEV, per germline (reference sequence). CDR3 residues: CASSQTGGKGNQPQHF. Here the CDR3 DNA reads TGTGCCAGCAGTCAGACAGGGGGAAAAGGCAATCAGCCCCAGCATTTT.

In nucleotides, the CDR3 is TGTGCCAGCAGCGTAGAGGAGGGCGAGACCCAGTACTTC. Translating it yields CASSVEEGETQYF. The chain employs TRBV9 and TRBJ2-5; maybe TRBD2 (6 bases). The V end was cut by 0 bases, the J end by 5 bases, with 8 bases between. This CDR3 region has 13 residues. Germline V gene lookup returns CDR1 SGDLS and CDR2 YYNGEE.

This chain connects TRBV11-2 to TRBJ2-7; a weak D match, TRBD2 (6 bases). V was cut by 4 bases and J by 1 base, with 14 bases left in between. The V gene's germline CDR1 is SGHAT and CDR2 FQNNGV. The CDR3 is 15 amino acids. The CDR3 sequence: CASSSPGLPSYEQYF. CDR3 nucleotides: TGTGCCAGCAGCTCCCCGGGACTCCCTTCCTACGAGCAGTACTTC.

The chain is built from TRBV4-2 and TRBJ2-1, with 8 bases aligning to TRBD1. V was clipped by 1 base and J by 2 bases; unmatched bases: 4. The CDR3 runs 16 residues. From germline, CDR1 is LGHNA and CDR2 YNFKEQ. CDR3 DNA: TGTGCCAGCAGCCAAGCAGGGACAGGACCCTACAATGAGCAGTTCTTC. This codes for CASSQAGTGPYNEQFF.

As to this clone: A junction boundary mismatches the germline segment, possibly from a read error. The chain combines TRBV27 with TRBJ2-7, with D maybe TRBD2 (5 bases). CDR3 length: 16 amino acids. Germline V gene sequence: CDR1 MNHEY, CDR2 SMNVEV (reference sequence). The CDR3 here is CASSLSVGGLSHEQYF. CDR3 DNA: TGTGCCAGCAGTTTATCAGTAGGAGGTCTCTCCCACGAGCAGTACTTC.

The chain recombines TRBV5-1 with TRBJ2-3; D is unresolved. This CDR3 region has 14 residues. Trimming removed 1 base from V and 3 bases from J, with 9 bases in between. CDR1 and CDR2 (germline): SGHRS, YFSETQ. Here the CDR3 DNA reads TGCGCCAGCAGCTTGACTTCCAGGACAGATACGCAGTATTTT. It codes for CASSLTSRTDTQYF.

The chain couples TRBV27 to TRBJ2-5, with 8 bases fitting TRBD2. In germline, CDR1 is MNHEY, CDR2 SMNVEV (reference sequence). This CDR3 has 13 amino acids. As DNA, the CDR3 is TGTGCAACGGGAAAAGCGGGGGAAGAGACCCAGTACTTC. Its translation is CATGKAGEETQYF.

The V gene is TRBV2, the J gene TRBJ1-2; 7 positions agree with TRBD1. The germline V gene encodes CDR1 SNHLY and CDR2 FYNNEI. The J segment lost 5 bases and the V segment lost 3 bases, leaving 12 bases of the junction unmatched. The CDR3 totals 16 residues. CDR3 sequence: CASSDITGAFGYGYTF. For the CDR3, the DNA is TGTGCCAGCAGTGATATAACAGGGGCCTTCGGTTATGGCTACACCTTC.

In this sample, this clone turned up once. The chain carries TRBV7-8 and TRBJ2-7; D is possibly TRBD2 (5 bases). Germline CDR1 and CDR2: SGHVS and FQNEAQ. V dropped 4 bases and J dropped 7 bases, with 20 bases sitting between them. The CDR3 contains 15 residues. The CDR3 loop reads CASSSFVGVSWEQYF. CDR3 DNA sequence: TGTGCCAGCAGCTCCTTCGTCGGGGTCTCGTGGGAGCAGTACTTC. Based on the CDR3 plus reference TRBV7-8 and TRBJ2-7, the full variable domain is GAGVSQSPRYKVAKRGQDVALRCDPISGHVSLFWYQQALGQGPEFLTYFQNEAQLDKSGLPSDRFFAERPEGSVSTLKIQRTQQEDSAVYLCASSSFVGVSWEQYFGPGTRLTVT.

The chain uses TRBV9 and TRBJ2-2, with D tentatively TRBD1 (6 bases). The germline V gene has CDR1 SGDLS and CDR2 YYNGEE. Deletions cut 2 bases from V and 7 bases from J, with 12 bases between. The CDR3 runs 14 residues. The CDR3 DNA sequence: TGTGCCAGCAGCGTGGGGGCCGGTCTCGGGGAGCTGTTTTTT. It translates to CASSVGAGLGELFF.

The chain is built from TRBV4-2 and TRBJ2-1; 12 nucleotides line up with TRBD2. In germline, CDR1 is LGHNA, CDR2 YNFKEQ. The CDR3 covers 18 residues. V shed 0 bases, J shed 6 bases, and the junction held 9 bases outside the gene matches. The chain's CDR3 is CASSQDGSLAGGGNEQFF. As DNA, the CDR3 is TGTGCCAGCAGCCAAGACGGGTCGCTAGCGGGAGGGGGCAATGAGCAGTTCTTC.

This chain uses TRBV7-3 with TRBJ1-1; 8 bases fit TRBD1. Germline V gene data show CDR1 as SGHTA and CDR2 as FQGTGA. With V trimmed by 5 bases and J by 2 bases, 7 bases remained unmatched. The CDR3 totals 15 residues. The CDR3 protein is CASSLGDRRNTEAFF. As DNA, the CDR3 is TGTGCCAGCAGCCTAGGGGACAGGCGAAACACTGAAGCTTTCTTT. The variable domain in full, with the rest retrieved from reference TRBV7-3 and TRBJ1-1, is GAGVSQTPSNKVTEKGKYVELRCDPISGHTALYWYRQSLGQGPEFLIYFQGTGAADDSGLPNDRFFAVRPEGSVSTLKIQRTERGDSAVYLCASSLGDRRNTEAFFGQGTRLTVV.

V gene TRBV6-2 or TRBV6-3 combines with J gene TRBJ1-1; D call uncertain. Looked up from germline, CDR1 is MNHEY and CDR2 is SVGEGT. The CDR3 is 12 residues long. Trimming pared 2 bases from V and 8 bases from J, leaving 9 bases between. The CDR3 coding sequence is TGTGCCAGCAGTTACGCGGGCAGAGAAGCTTTCTTT. This translates into CASSYAGREAFF.

The V gene is TRBV6-6, the J gene TRBJ1-1, with 7 bases fitting TRBD1. CDR1 MNHNY and CDR2 SVGAGI come from the germline V gene (reference sequence). The CDR3 has 14 amino acids. V shed 6 bases and J 5 bases; nucleotides not matched to a gene: 9. The CDR3 nucleotides read TGTGCCAGCAGCCAAGAGGCAGGGGGGACTGAAGCTTTCTTT. Translated, it gives CASSQEAGGTEAFF.

The chain links TRBV5-6 to TRBJ2-7; 10 bases line up with TRBD2. The CDR3 has 16 amino acids. The J segment lost 5 bases and the V segment lost 0 bases, leaving 8 bases of the junction unmatched. Per the germline V gene, CDR1 is SGHDT and CDR2 is YYEEEE. The CDR3 bases are TGTGCCAGCAGCTTGGGTAGTGCTAGCGGGAGAGACGAGCAGTACTTC. Translating gives CASSLGSASGRDEQYF. The whole variable domain, filled in from reference TRBV5-6 and TRBJ2-7, reads DAGVTQSPTHLIKTRGQQVTLRCSPKSGHDTVSWYQQALGQGPQFIFQYYEEEERQRGNFPDRFSGHQFPNYSSELNVNALLLGDSALYLCASSLGSASGRDEQYFGPGTRLTVT.

The chain carries TRBV2 and TRBJ1-1; a weak D match, TRBD1 (5 bases). CDR1 and CDR2 from the germline V gene are SNHLY and FYNNEI. The CDR3 totals 14 residues. Trimming removed 2 bases from V and 1 base from J, with 8 bases in between. The CDR3 region is CASSERRGNTEAFF. The CDR3 DNA follows: TGTGCCAGCAGTGAAAGGAGGGGGAACACTGAAGCTTTCTTT. Drawing the rest from reference TRBV2 and TRBJ1-1, the complete variable domain is EPEVTQTPSHQVTQMGQEVILRCVPISNHLYFYWYRQILGQKVEFLVSFYNNEISEKSEIFDDQFSVERPDGSNFTLKIRSTKLEDSAMYFCASSERRGNTEAFFGQGTRLTVV.

This chain joins TRBV3-1 (or the pseudogene TRBV3-2) and TRBJ2-2, with D unclear. Trimming stripped 6 bases from V and 3 bases from J, with 17 bases between. The CDR3 spans 16 residues. The germline gives CDR1 LGHDT, CDR2 YNNKEL (reference sequence). CDR3 residues: CASSQNERVDTGELFF. CDR3 DNA: TGTGCCAGCAGTCAAAACGAGCGAGTCGACACCGGGGAGCTGTTTTTT.

The rearrangement links TRBV2 to TRBJ1-4; tentative D call: TRBD1 (6 bases). This CDR3 contains 14 residues. V was clipped by 7 bases and J by 5 bases, with 14 bases between them. Germline loops: CDR1 SNHLY, CDR2 FYNNEI. CDR3 loop: CASNRVLGNEKLFF. The DNA for the CDR3 is TGTGCCAGCAACAGGGTGTTGGGCAATGAAAAACTGTTTTTT.

The chain couples TRBV6-1 to TRBJ2-7; no reliable D call. This CDR3 comprises 15 residues. V was cut by 1 base and J by 0 bases, with 10 bases left in between. Looked up from germline, CDR1 is MNHNS and CDR2 is SASEGT. The CDR3 DNA is TGTGCCAGCAGTGAAGTCCCCTACCTCTCCTACGAGCAGTACTTC. As protein: CASSEVPYLSYEQYF.

This clone was seen a handful of times. The CDR3 DNA is TGTGCCAGCAGCTTGATCGCAACTAATGAAAAACTGTTTTTT. It encodes CASSLIATNEKLFF. The chain combines TRBV5-6 with TRBJ1-4; unclear D gene. The CDR3 is made up of 14 amino acids. V dropped 1 base and J dropped 0 bases, with 4 bases sitting between them. CDR1 and CDR2 (germline): SGHDT, YYEEEE. Variable domain in full (rest from reference TRBV5-6 and TRBJ1-4): DAGVTQSPTHLIKTRGQQVTLRCSPKSGHDTVSWYQQALGQGPQFIFQYYEEEERQRGNFPDRFSGHQFPNYSSELNVNALLLGDSALYLCASSLIATNEKLFFGSGTQLSVL.

J is TRBJ2-3 and V is TRBV14; possible D gene TRBD2, 5 bases. CDR3 length: 14 residues. CDR1 is SGHDN and CDR2 is FVKESK in the germline V gene. V lost 0 bases and J lost 4, with 8 bases in between. The CDR3 region has the DNA TGTGCCAGCAGCCAAGATCGGGGTGCAGATACGCAGTATTTT. This gives the protein CASSQDRGADTQYF.

The chain is built from TRBV7-9 and TRBJ2-1; TRBD2 matches at 11 bases. Germline trimming cut 6 bases from V and 6 bases from J; bases unmatched to any gene: 7. The CDR3 has 15 amino acids. CDR1 is SEHNR, CDR2 FQNEAQ, per germline (reference sequence). CDR3 nucleotide sequence: TGTGCCAGCAGTACGAGACTAGCGGGACCCAATGAGCAGTTCTTC. It translates to CASSTRLAGPNEQFF.

The rearrangement links TRBV2 to TRBJ2-5, with 8 bases identical to TRBD1. The CDR3 totals 13 residues. CDR1 and CDR2 (germline): SNHLY, FYNNEI. The ends lost 8 bases at V and 4 bases at J; junction bases unmatched: 6. In nucleotides, the CDR3 is TGTGCCAGCGGAGACAGGGGAGGAGAGACCCAGTACTTC. Its translation is CASGDRGGETQYF. The whole variable domain, remainder taken from reference TRBV2 and TRBJ2-5, is EPEVTQTPSHQVTQMGQEVILRCVPISNHLYFYWYRQILGQKVEFLVSFYNNEISEKSEIFDDQFSVERPDGSNFTLKIRSTKLEDSAMYFCASGDRGGETQYFGPGTRLLVL.

This rearrangement joins TRBV4-2 to TRBJ1-1; maybe TRBD1 (5 bases). This CDR3 is 16 amino acids long. Germline CDR1 reads LGHNA; CDR2 reads YNFKEQ. Trimming left V 5 bases short and J 2 bases short, with 18 bases between. The CDR3 DNA reads as TGTGCCAGCAGCGGTCTGGATTCCAGGGCCAACACTGAAGCTTTCTTT. Encoded protein: CASSGLDSRANTEAFF.

This chain joins TRBV7-3 and TRBJ2-2; D remains ambiguous. The CDR3 consists of 14 residues. Germline CDR1 and CDR2: SGHTA and FQGTGA. V lost 6 bases and J 4 bases, leaving 12 bases between the germline ends. CDR3 sequence: CASSSQAFTGELFF. In nucleotides, the CDR3 is TGTGCCAGCAGTTCCCAGGCGTTCACCGGGGAGCTGTTTTTT.

This chain connects TRBV18 to TRBJ1-1; unclear D gene. The CDR3 totals 13 residues. Germline CDR1 is KGHSH and CDR2 is LQKENI. V lost 5 bases, J lost 1 base, and 8 bases lay in between. In DNA form, the CDR3 reads TGTGCCAGCTCATCAACAGCGAACACTGAAGCTTTCTTT. Protein: CASSSTANTEAFF.

This clone showed up just a few times. The rearrangement uses TRBV5-4 and TRBJ1-5, with D tentatively TRBD1 (5 bases). Germline CDR1 is SGHNT and CDR2 is YYREEE (reference sequence). The CDR3 has 14 amino acids. V shed 4 bases and J shed 5 bases, with 13 bases lying between them. The CDR3 sequence: CASSEGLIDQPQHF. The CDR3 nucleotides are TGTGCCAGCAGCGAGGGACTCATTGATCAGCCCCAGCATTTT.

This chain connects TRBV18 to TRBJ2-7, with TRBD2 identical over 7 bases. Trimming removed 4 bases from V and 6 bases from J; junction bases left unmatched: 15. CDR1 is KGHSH and CDR2 is LQKENI in the germline V gene. The CDR3 length is 16 residues. The CDR3 region has the DNA TGTGCCAGCTCACGAACCCTCGGGGGGAGAATGGTCGAGCAGTACTTC. It is translated as CASSRTLGGRMVEQYF.

This chain links TRBV4-3 with TRBJ1-3, with D perhaps matching TRBD1 (5 bases). This CDR3 is built from 15 residues. Germline V gene sequence: CDR1 LGHNA, CDR2 YSLEER. V lost 0 bases to trimming and J lost 9 bases, with 15 bases between them. Here the CDR3 reads CASSQDRAGKGTIYF. The DNA of the CDR3 is TGCGCCAGCAGCCAAGATCGGGCAGGGAAAGGCACCATATATTTT.